The source of this T cell receptor beta chain is a study of beta chain features in type 1 diabetes. Regarding the study as a whole: Healthy donors had naive, central memory and Treg TCRB repertoires that appeared less similar than those seen among patients. Type 1 diabetes patients showed a moderate but significant shortening of TCRB CDR3s in all four CD4+ subsets. Short templates might get an advantage during PCR, and this would be equal in patients and controls.

Sequenced material consisted of expressed TCRB transcripts (all of the isolated RNA was reverse transcribed). Method: immunoSEQ multiplex PCR; TCRdb's copy keeps in-frame clones and lacks some. The table has around 260,000 clones, around 21% seen once. This clone has just a few counts. Its antigen remains unidentified. The junction had 4 bases not matched to a gene; V was cut back by 1 base and J by 2 bases. The CDR3 totals 16 residues. Germline CDR1 reads LGHNA; CDR2 reads YSLEER. The source of this sequence is a woman in her thirties or forties with type 1 diabetes. The chain links TRBV4-3 to TRBJ2-1; TRBD1 matches at 8 bases. The sequencing input was naive CD4+ T cells from blood. The CDR3 region has the DNA TGCGCCAGCAGCCAAGGACAGGGGATGCCCTACAATGAGCAGTTCTTC. Translated, it gives CASSQGQGMPYNEQFF.